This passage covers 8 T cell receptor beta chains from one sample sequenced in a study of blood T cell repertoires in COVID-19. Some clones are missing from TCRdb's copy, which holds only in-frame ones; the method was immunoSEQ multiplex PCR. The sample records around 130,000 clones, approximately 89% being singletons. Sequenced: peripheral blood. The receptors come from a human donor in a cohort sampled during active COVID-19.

The CDR3 DNA is TGTGCCAGCAGTTTATCTTTCGCGGGACAGGACAATGAGCAGTTCTTC. Its protein product is CASSLSFAGQDNEQFF. V gene TRBV28 combines with J gene TRBJ2-1; 8 nucleotides line up with TRBD1. This CDR3 has 16 amino acids. Losses at the gene ends were 1 base for V and 5 bases for J; bases not matched to a gene: 7. Per the germline V gene, CDR1 is MDHEN and CDR2 is SYDVKM.

DNA for the CDR3: TGCGCCAGCAGCCAAGACGTCTCGACCGGGGAGCTGTTTTTT. It encodes CASSQDVSTGELFF. The genes are TRBV4-3 and TRBJ2-2; D not certain. V lost 0 bases and J 5 bases, leaving 7 bases between the germline ends. The CDR3 has 14 amino acids. Germline CDR1 and CDR2: LGHNA and YSLEER.

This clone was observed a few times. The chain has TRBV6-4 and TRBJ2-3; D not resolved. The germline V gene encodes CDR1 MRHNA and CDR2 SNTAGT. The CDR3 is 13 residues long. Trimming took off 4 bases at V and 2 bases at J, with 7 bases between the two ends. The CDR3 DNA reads TGTGCCAGCAGTGTAGACTTCACAGATACGCAGTATTTT. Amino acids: CASSVDFTDTQYF.

The CDR3 sequence: CAWRRTGSHGYTF. CDR3 bases: TGTGCCTGGAGAAGGACAGGGTCTCATGGCTACACCTTC. The J gene is TRBJ1-2, the V gene TRBV30; 8 positions agree with TRBD1. The CDR3 runs to 13 residues. The V segment lost 3 bases and the J segment 6 bases; nucleotides outside the gene matches: 6. Per the germline V gene, CDR1 is GTSNPN and CDR2 is SVGIG (reference sequence). Full variable domain (rest looked up from reference TRBV30 and TRBJ1-2): SQTIHQWPATLVQPVGSPLSLECTVEGTSNPNLYWYRQAAGRGLQLLFYSVGIGQISSEVPQNLSASRPQDRQFILSSKKLLLSDSGFYLCAWRRTGSHGYTFGSGTRLTVV.

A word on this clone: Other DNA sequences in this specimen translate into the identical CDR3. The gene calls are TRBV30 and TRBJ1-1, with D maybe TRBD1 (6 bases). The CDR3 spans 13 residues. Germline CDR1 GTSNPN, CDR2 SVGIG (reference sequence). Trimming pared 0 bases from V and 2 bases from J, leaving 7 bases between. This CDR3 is CAWSVQGNTEAFF. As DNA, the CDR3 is TGTGCCTGGAGTGTACAGGGAAACACTGAAGCTTTCTTT.

CDR3 nucleotides: TGTGCCAGCAGCACGGGACTAGCGGGTAGCGAGACCCAGTACTTC. This gives the protein CASSTGLAGSETQYF. The V and J genes are TRBV7-9 and TRBJ2-5, with TRBD2 identical over 12 bases. The V gene's germline CDR1 is SEHNR and CDR2 FQNEAQ (reference sequence). V shed 5 bases and J 5 bases; nucleotides not matched to a gene: 6. The CDR3 loop spans 15 amino acids.

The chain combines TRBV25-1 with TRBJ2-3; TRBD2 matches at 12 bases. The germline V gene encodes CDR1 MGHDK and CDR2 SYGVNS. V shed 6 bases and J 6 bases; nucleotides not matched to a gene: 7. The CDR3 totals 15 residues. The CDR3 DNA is TGTGCCAGCAGGACCCAAGGACTAGCGGGGGATACGCAGTATTTT. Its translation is CASRTQGLAGDTQYF. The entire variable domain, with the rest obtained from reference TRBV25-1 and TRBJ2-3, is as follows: EADIYQTPRYLVIGTGKKITLECSQTMGHDKMYWYQQDPGMELHLIHYSYGVNSTEKGDLSSESTVSRIRTEHFPLTLESARPSHTSQYLCASRTQGLAGDTQYFGPGTRLTVL.

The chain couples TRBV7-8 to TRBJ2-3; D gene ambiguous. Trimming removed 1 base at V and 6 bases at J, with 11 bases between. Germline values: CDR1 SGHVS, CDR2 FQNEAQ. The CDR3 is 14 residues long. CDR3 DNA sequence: TGTGCCAGCAGCTTAGTACGTTACGGGGATACGCAGTATTTT. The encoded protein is CASSLVRYGDTQYF.